A single sample gave rise to the 7 T cell receptor beta chains below, sequenced in a study of blood T cell repertoires in COVID-19. Clones were read by immunoSEQ multiplex PCR, and TCRdb kept only the in-frame ones, dropping some. The repertoire holds over 75,000 clones, with approximately 92% as singletons. The sequencing input was peripheral blood. These receptors all stem from a woman aged 80 or older with active COVID-19.

The V gene is TRBV19, the J gene TRBJ2-1; a weak D match, TRBD2 (5 bases). Deletions cut 1 base from V and 7 bases from J, with 11 bases between. This CDR3 comprises 14 residues. Per germline, CDR1 LNHDA and CDR2 SQIVND (reference sequence). Here the CDR3 reads CASSIVPGLNEQFF. Written as DNA, the CDR3 is TGTGCCAGTAGTATAGTACCGGGGTTGAATGAGCAGTTCTTC.

The chain carries TRBV18 and TRBJ2-1; D remains unclear. CDR3 length: 15 residues. Germline V gene sequence: CDR1 KGHSH, CDR2 LQKENI. V lost 3 bases, J lost 2 bases, and 11 bases lay in between. The CDR3 loop is CASSPSPLAYNEQFF. The CDR3 DNA reads TGTGCCAGCTCACCTAGCCCCCTGGCCTACAATGAGCAGTTCTTC.

This clone showed up just once. V and J are TRBV30 and TRBJ2-2, with D maybe TRBD2 (6 bases). The germline CDR1 and CDR2 sequences are GTSNPN and SVGIG (reference sequence). The CDR3 totals 14 residues. V lost 3 bases and J 6 bases, leaving 14 bases between the germline ends. The CDR3 spells CAWRPTSYSGELFF. The DNA for the CDR3 is TGTGCCTGGAGACCAACTAGCTACTCCGGGGAGCTGTTTTTT.

The V and J genes are TRBV5-4 and TRBJ2-3; 7 nucleotides match TRBD2. J lost 8 bases, V lost 4 bases, and 13 bases had no gene match. The CDR3 loop spans 15 amino acids. CDR1 SGHNT and CDR2 YYREEE come from the germline V gene (reference sequence). The CDR3 DNA sequence: TGTGCCAGCAGCCCCCTAGCGGACCCTCAGGGTACGCAGTATTTT. Translated, it gives CASSPLADPQGTQYF.

The gene calls are TRBV5-1 and TRBJ2-1; D is possibly TRBD2 (6 bases). The CDR3 loop spans 15 amino acids. The germline V gene has CDR1 SGHRS and CDR2 YFSETQ. The V end lost 0 bases, the J end lost 2 bases, and 9 bases lay between the germline ends. This CDR3 is CASSLGPGAYNEQFF. CDR3 in DNA: TGCGCCAGCAGCTTGGGACCGGGGGCCTACAATGAGCAGTTCTTC.

The chain carries TRBV29-1 and TRBJ1-2, with 8 bases that match TRBD1. The CDR3 totals 14 residues. The V gene end was trimmed by 0 bases and the J gene end by 8 bases; junction bases not matched to a gene: 8. The germline V gene encodes CDR1 SQVTM and CDR2 ANQGSEA. The CDR3 reads CSVEDQGTGRGYTF. The CDR3, as DNA: TGCAGCGTTGAAGATCAAGGGACAGGACGAGGCTACACCTTC.

The rearrangement joins TRBV27 to TRBJ2-2, with D hard to call. Germline V CDR1 and CDR2: MNHEY, SMNVEV (reference sequence). Trimming cost V 5 bases and J 1 base, with 8 bases left between them. The length of the CDR3 is 14 residues. The CDR3, as DNA: TGTGCCAGCAGTGAATACTGGAACACCGGGGAGCTGTTTTTT. Translating it yields CASSEYWNTGELFF.